This record covers a single TCR beta chain. The antigen is undetermined. The sample belongs to a study of early T cells in non-severe SARS-CoV-2 infection. Overall study: Sequenced material consisted of bulk RNA (from unsorted whole blood), and chains were unpaired.

Separate cDNA molecules each had unique molecular identifiers attached to them. TCRdb analysed the 5' RACE reads with MiXCR anew, one entry per CDR3 protein. This sample has 25,000 to 35,000 distinct CDR3 sequences, with roughly 7.2% found just once. Overall study findings and caveats: Anti-spike CD8 specificities were favored by VDJdb matching, whose results missed private and CD4 specificities.

This clonotype originated in an adult who was a healthcare worker with PCR-confirmed SARS-CoV-2 infection or an uninfected control (not recorded which). Input material: whole blood.

DNA of the CDR3: TGTGCCAGCAGTAAAGCGGGGGGGCTGGATACGCAGTATTTT. The encoded protein is CASSKAGGLDTQYF. The V gene is TRBV5-4, the J gene TRBJ2-3, with 10 bases lining up with TRBD2. The CDR3 is 14 residues long. The V gene end was trimmed by 5 bases and the J gene end by 6 bases; junction bases not matched to a gene: 6. Germline V gives CDR1 SGHNT, CDR2 YYREEE (reference sequence). The whole variable domain, remainder taken from reference TRBV5-4 and TRBJ2-3, is ETGVTQSPTHLIKTRGQQVTLRCSSQSGHNTVSWYQQALGQGPQFIFQYYREEENGRGNFPPRFSGLQFPNYSSELNVNALELDDSALYLCASSKAGGLDTQYFGPGTRLTVL.